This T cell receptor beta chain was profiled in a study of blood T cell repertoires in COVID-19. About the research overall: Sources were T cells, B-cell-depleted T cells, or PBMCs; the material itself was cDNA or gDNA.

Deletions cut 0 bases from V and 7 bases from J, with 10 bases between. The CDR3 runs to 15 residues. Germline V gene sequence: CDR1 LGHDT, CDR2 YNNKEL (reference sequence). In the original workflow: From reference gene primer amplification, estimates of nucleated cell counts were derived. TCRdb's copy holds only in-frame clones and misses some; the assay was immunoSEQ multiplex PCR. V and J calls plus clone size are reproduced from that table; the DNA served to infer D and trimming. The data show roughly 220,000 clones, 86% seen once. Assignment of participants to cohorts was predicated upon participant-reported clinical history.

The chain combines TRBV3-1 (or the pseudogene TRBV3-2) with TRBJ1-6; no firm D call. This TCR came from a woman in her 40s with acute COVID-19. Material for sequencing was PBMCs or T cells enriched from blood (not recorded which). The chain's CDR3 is CASSQEGVLNSPLHF. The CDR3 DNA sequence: TGTGCCAGCAGCCAAGAAGGAGTGCTGAATTCACCCCTCCACTTT.